Each of the 32 T cell receptor beta chains below was sequenced from the same sample in a study of human T cells and chemical hapten exposure. Time point reported: healthy volunteer bleed at 6 weeks. Total RNA extraction was carried out from unfractionated whole blood. MiXCR, run by TCRdb on the RACE reads, gives a single entry per CDR3 protein. The table includes around 80,000 distinct CDR3 sequences, 8.6% detected once. The sample was whole blood. The receptors shown here come from a male donor in good health. Some clones in this sample may be carry-over from other donors' samples.

There are a few counts of this clonotype. The chain uses TRBV6-5 and TRBJ1-1; 8 positions match TRBD1. Per the germline V gene, CDR1 is MNHEY and CDR2 is SVGAGI. The CDR3 totals 14 residues. Germline trimming cut 6 bases from V and 3 bases from J; bases unmatched to any gene: 6. CDR3 region: CASSMDRDYTEAFF. CDR3 bases: TGTGCCAGCAGCATGGACAGGGATTACACTGAAGCTTTCTTT.

The table lists this clonotype with many counts. The genes are TRBV7-9 and TRBJ2-3, with D uncertain. V gave up 4 bases and J gave up 0 bases, with 5 bases separating them. The germline V gene encodes CDR1 SEHNR and CDR2 FQNEAQ (reference sequence). This CDR3 has 13 residues. DNA for the CDR3: TGTGCCAGCAGCTGGGCGAGCACAGATACGCAGTATTTT. Its protein is CASSWASTDTQYF.

This clonotype came up many times. V usage is TRBV12-3 or TRBV12-4 and J usage is TRBJ1-6, with D unclear. V was pared by 7 bases and J by 8 bases, with 15 bases between. CDR3 length: 14 amino acids. CDR3 DNA sequence: TGTGCCAGCACCCCCACGGCTCGGGATTCACCCCTCCACTTT. Protein sequence: CASTPTARDSPLHF.

This clonotype appeared a few times. The chain carries TRBV5-4 and TRBJ2-7, with D unclear. V shed 0 bases and J shed 4 bases, with 5 bases lying between them. The germline V gene has CDR1 SGHNT and CDR2 YYREEE (reference sequence). The CDR3 sequence is 12 residues long. The CDR3 DNA sequence: TGTGCCAGCAGCTTGGAATCTTACGAGCAGTACTTC. As protein: CASSLESYEQYF.

This clonotype was counted at least ten times. The DNA of the CDR3 is TGTGCTAGTAACCTCGGGACTAGAGATGAGCAGTTCTTC. The encoded protein is CASNLGTRDEQFF. The chain combines TRBV12-5 with TRBJ2-1; 8 bases agree with TRBD2. This CDR3 is 13 amino acids long. Looked up from germline, CDR1 is LGHNT and CDR2 is FRNRAP. J lost 8 bases, V lost 8 bases, and 8 bases had no gene match.

This clonotype showed up many times. The gene calls are TRBV29-1 and TRBJ2-4; possibly TRBD2 for D (5 bases). Germline assignment: CDR1 SQVTM and CDR2 ANQGSEA. The CDR3 contains 14 residues. V lost 6 bases and J lost 0, with 12 bases in between. The CDR3 nucleotides are TGCAGCGTCGCTGGGAGACTAGCCAAAAACATTCAGTACTTC. Protein sequence: CSVAGRLAKNIQYF.

This chain uses TRBV6-5 with TRBJ1-4; no clear D gene. The CDR3 length is 12 residues. Trimming pared 8 bases from V and 4 bases from J, leaving 8 bases between. CDR1 is MNHEY and CDR2 is SVGAGI in the germline V gene. DNA of the CDR3: TGTGCCAGCCGTTCGGGTAATGAAAAACTGTTTTTT. Protein product: CASRSGNEKLFF.

This clonotype turned up a few times. This chain joins TRBV2 and TRBJ1-1; D call uncertain. Per the germline V gene, CDR1 is SNHLY and CDR2 is FYNNEI. With 0 bases removed from V and 1 base from J, the gap between germline ends came to 6 bases. This CDR3 is 14 amino acids long. CDR3 sequence (DNA): TGTGCCAGCAGTGAAGCGCCATCGAACACTGAAGCTTTCTTT. Protein: CASSEAPSNTEAFF. The full variable domain, with the rest looked up from reference TRBV2 and TRBJ1-1, is EPEVTQTPSHQVTQMGQEVILRCVPISNHLYFYWYRQILGQKVEFLVSFYNNEISEKSEIFDDQFSVERPDGSNFTLKIRSTKLEDSAMYFCASSEAPSNTEAFFGQGTRLTVV.

V and J are TRBV4-2 and TRBJ2-4; tentatively, D is TRBD2 (6 bases). V dropped 2 bases and J dropped 8 bases, with 28 bases sitting between them. Germline assignment: CDR1 LGHNA and CDR2 YNFKEQ. The CDR3 loop spans 19 amino acids. CDR3 region: CASSQLFMEGGRSWDIQYF. The CDR3 DNA reads as TGTGCCAGCAGCCAACTCTTTATGGAGGGAGGAAGGAGTTGGGACATTCAGTACTTC.

This clonotype has at least ten counts. The J gene is TRBJ2-1, the V gene TRBV2, with 9 bases aligning to TRBD2. Trimming took 5 bases from V and 6 from J; bases not matched to a gene: 11. Per germline, CDR1 SNHLY and CDR2 FYNNEI. The CDR3 is 16 amino acids. This CDR3 is CASSRTQREARNEQFF. CDR3 in DNA: TGTGCCAGCAGTCGAACTCAGCGGGAGGCCCGCAATGAGCAGTTCTTC.

V is TRBV7-9 and J is TRBJ2-5; 14 nucleotides agree with TRBD2. Trimming cost V 5 bases and J 4 bases; bases outside gene matches: 9. The CDR3 is 17 amino acids. CDR1 and CDR2 (germline): SEHNR, FQNEAQ (reference sequence). The CDR3 DNA reads TGTGCCAGCAGCCTGCCCGGGACTAGCGGGAGTACAGAGACCCAGTACTTC. Its translation is CASSLPGTSGSTETQYF. Full variable domain (remainder filled in from reference TRBV7-9 and TRBJ2-5): DTGVSQNPRHKITKRGQNVTFRCDPISEHNRLYWYRQTLGQGPEFLTYFQNEAQLEKSRLLSDRFSAERPKGSFSTLEIQRTEQGDSAMYLCASSLPGTSGSTETQYFGPGTRLLVL.

This clonotype was picked up many times. J is TRBJ2-3 and V is TRBV12-3 or TRBV12-4, with D possibly TRBD2 on 6 matching bases. The CDR3 sequence is 15 residues long. With 2 bases removed from V and 5 bases from J, the gap between germline ends came to 14 bases. CDR3 DNA: TGTGCCAGCAGTTTAAATGGGCTAGCGAGAGATACGCAGTATTTT. This encodes CASSLNGLARDTQYF.

This clonotype was counted at least ten times. The rearrangement joins TRBV12-3 or TRBV12-4 to TRBJ1-4; 7 nucleotides match TRBD1. The CDR3 sequence is 14 residues long. The V gene end was trimmed by 6 bases and the J gene end by 10 bases; junction bases not matched to a gene: 11. DNA of the CDR3: TGTGCCAGCAGGCCGACAGGGTATCCTGGAAAACTGTTTTTT. Encoded protein: CASRPTGYPGKLFF.

The sample holds a few counts of this clonotype. The CDR3 region is CASSLGAGDTDTQYF. DNA of the CDR3: TGTGCCAGCAGCTTAGGCGCGGGGGACACAGATACGCAGTATTTT. The chain carries TRBV7-6 and TRBJ2-3; 7 nucleotides agree with TRBD2. CDR1 is SGHVS and CDR2 is FNYEAQ in the germline V gene. This CDR3 is built from 15 residues. V trimming: 1 base; J trimming: 2 bases; junction bases outside the gene matches: 3. Full variable domain (rest looked up from reference TRBV7-6 and TRBJ2-3): GAGVSQSPRYKVTKRGQDVALRCDPISGHVSLYWYRQALGQGPEFLTYFNYEAQQDKSGLPNDRFSAERPEGSISTLTIQRTEQRDSAMYRCASSLGAGDTDTQYFGPGTRLTVL.

The rearrangement joins TRBV9 to TRBJ2-1, with a possible D match to TRBD1 (6 bases). The CDR3 is made up of 14 amino acids. The V and J ends lost 2 bases and 4 bases respectively, with 10 bases between them. Germline assignment: CDR1 SGDLS and CDR2 YYNGEE. The CDR3 nucleotides are TGTGCCAGCAGCGTCTATGGACAGTACAATGAGCAGTTCTTC. It encodes CASSVYGQYNEQFF.

This sequence joins TRBV6-2 or TRBV6-3 and TRBJ1-5; 7 bases are a match to TRBD1. CDR1 is MNHEY, CDR2 SVGEGT, per germline. The J segment lost 2 bases and the V segment lost 4 bases, leaving 5 bases of the junction unmatched. The CDR3 is 15 residues long. CDR3 sequence reads: CASSSDREGNQPQHF. CDR3 nucleotide sequence: TGTGCCAGCAGTTCCGACAGGGAGGGCAATCAGCCCCAGCATTTT.

The V gene is TRBV7-9, the J gene TRBJ2-3; the match to TRBD2 covers 12 bases. This CDR3 spans 17 amino acids. The J segment lost 1 base and the V segment lost 5 bases, leaving 7 bases of the junction unmatched. CDR1 and CDR2 (germline): SEHNR, FQNEAQ (reference sequence). CDR3 protein: CASSASGGAGGTDTQYF. DNA of the CDR3: TGTGCCAGCAGCGCTAGCGGGGGGGCCGGAGGCACAGATACGCAGTATTTT.

This chain connects TRBV20-1 to TRBJ2-7; TRBD2 matches 8 bases. Trimming took 6 bases from V and 2 from J; bases not matched to a gene: 3. Germline V gene data show CDR1 as DFQATT and CDR2 as SNEGSKA (reference sequence). The length of the CDR3 is 12 residues. This CDR3 reads CSAGGLAYEQYF. The CDR3 coding sequence is TGCAGTGCGGGGGGACTAGCCTACGAGCAGTACTTC.

This clonotype was counted many times. This chain uses TRBV7-9 with TRBJ1-5; D not resolved. The CDR3 covers 14 residues. V shed 5 bases and J shed 5 bases, with 13 bases lying between them. CDR1 is SEHNR, CDR2 FQNEAQ, per germline (reference sequence). The CDR3 nucleotides read TGTGCCAGCAGCCCGAGTGAGGGTTATCAGCCCCAGCATTTT. Translating it yields CASSPSEGYQPQHF. The full variable domain, its missing parts supplied by reference TRBV7-9 and TRBJ1-5, is DTGVSQNPRHKITKRGQNVTFRCDPISEHNRLYWYRQTLGQGPEFLTYFQNEAQLEKSRLLSDRFSAERPKGSFSTLEIQRTEQGDSAMYLCASSPSEGYQPQHFGDGTRLSIL.

The rearrangement joins TRBV5-1 to TRBJ2-1; 10 bases match TRBD2. The CDR3 totals 18 residues. The germline V gene encodes CDR1 SGHRS and CDR2 YFSETQ. J lost 0 bases, V lost 0 bases, and 6 bases had no gene match. CDR3 in DNA: TGCGCCAGCAGCTTGGGGCTAGCGGGAGTAATCTCCTACAATGAGCAGTTCTTC. Its protein is CASSLGLAGVISYNEQFF.

This clonotype has a handful of counts. V is TRBV12-3 or TRBV12-4 and J is TRBJ2-3, with D possibly matching TRBD2 (6 bases). This CDR3 has 15 amino acids. The V gene lost 2 bases and the J gene lost 0 bases, with 9 bases spanning the gap. CDR3 loop: CASSLYGGSTDTQYF. The CDR3 DNA reads TGTGCCAGCAGTTTATACGGGGGTAGCACAGATACGCAGTATTTT.

There are many counts of this clonotype. This CDR3 reads CSVRDTYNEQFF. In DNA, the CDR3 is TGCAGCGTACGGGACACGTACAATGAGCAGTTCTTC. This chain uses TRBV29-1 with TRBJ2-1; possible D gene TRBD1, 6 bases. The CDR3 has 12 residues. Trimming shortened V by 6 bases and J by 4 bases, and 10 bases separated the two germline ends. Germline assignment: CDR1 SQVTM and CDR2 ANQGSEA.

This clonotype was observed many times. V is TRBV18 and J is TRBJ2-3, with D unresolved. From germline, CDR1 is KGHSH and CDR2 LQKENI. V dropped 0 bases and J dropped 2 bases, with 12 bases sitting between them. The length of the CDR3 is 16 residues. CDR3: CASSPPDRVITDTQYF. CDR3 bases: TGTGCCAGCTCACCACCAGATAGGGTGATCACAGATACGCAGTATTTT.

In this sample, this clonotype turned up a few times. The genes are TRBV25-1 and TRBJ2-2; 7 bases align to TRBD2. Germline V gene sequence: CDR1 MGHDK, CDR2 SYGVNS. The CDR3 totals 16 residues. Trimming removed 3 bases from V and 4 bases from J; junction bases left unmatched: 8. In DNA form, the CDR3 reads TGTGCCAGCAGTGACGGGTGGACTAGAAGCACCGGGGAGCTGTTTTTT. Translation gives CASSDGWTRSTGELFF.

This clonotype turned up a few times. V is TRBV5-1 and J is TRBJ2-7; the match to TRBD1 covers 7 bases. The germline CDR1 and CDR2 sequences are SGHRS and YFSETQ. With 4 bases clipped from V and 6 bases from J, the junction kept 7 bases outside the gene matches. This CDR3 contains 13 residues. The CDR3 region is CASSPDRAGEQYF. The CDR3 nucleotides are TGCGCCAGCAGCCCTGACAGGGCAGGCGAGCAGTACTTC.

The chain joins TRBV20-1 to TRBJ1-2; no clear D gene. This CDR3 is built from 13 residues. Germline-derived CDR1 and CDR2 are DFQATT and SNEGSKA (reference sequence). Trimming took off 4 bases at V and 6 bases at J, with 15 bases between the two ends. The DNA for the CDR3 is TGCAGTGCTACAAATCAATATGTCGATGGCTACACCTTC. Translation: CSATNQYVDGYTF.

This clonotype was recorded a few times. This chain links TRBV6-5 with TRBJ1-6; 7 bases agree with TRBD1. Germline-derived CDR1 and CDR2 are MNHEY and SVGAGI. The CDR3 has 13 residues. With V trimmed by 6 bases and J by 8 bases, 4 bases remained unmatched. This CDR3 reads CASRGQLDSPLHF. The CDR3 nucleotides are TGTGCCAGCAGGGGACAGTTAGATTCACCCCTCCACTTT.

This clonotype occurred many times. V and J are TRBV5-1 and TRBJ2-7; possibly TRBD1 for D (5 bases). Trimming removed 4 bases from V and 5 bases from J, with 13 bases in between. The CDR3 spans 13 residues. CDR1 and CDR2 (germline): SGHRS, YFSETQ. As DNA, the CDR3 is TGCGCCAGCAGCCTACAGGCAGGGCACGAGCAGTACTTC. This encodes CASSLQAGHEQYF.

This chain uses TRBV29-1 with TRBJ2-6; the match to TRBD1 covers 9 bases. CDR1 and CDR2 from the germline V gene are SQVTM and ANQGSEA. This CDR3 has 17 amino acids. With V trimmed by 0 bases and J by 2 bases, 5 bases remained unmatched. CDR3 coding DNA: TGCAGCGTTGAAGAGGGACAGGGCGAAACTGGGGCCAACGTCCTGACTTTC. This sequence encodes CSVEEGQGETGANVLTF.

This clonotype was picked up a small number of times. The chain combines TRBV7-2 with TRBJ2-7; tentative D call: TRBD2 (6 bases). Germline CDR1 reads SGHTA; CDR2 reads FQGNSA. The CDR3 consists of 17 residues. V lost 1 base and J lost 0, with 16 bases in between. The CDR3 protein is CASSLGGPGLVSYEQYF. CDR3 bases: TGTGCCAGCAGCTTAGGGGGTCCGGGACTCGTCTCCTACGAGCAGTACTTC.

This clonotype was recorded many times. The chain employs TRBV20-1 and TRBJ1-3; TRBD1 matches at 8 bases. The V and J ends lost 0 bases and 7 bases, in that order; junction bases with no gene match: 2. This CDR3 comprises 13 residues. Germline CDR1 and CDR2: DFQATT and SNEGSKA (reference sequence). CDR3 DNA sequence: TGCAGTGCTAGAGAAACAGGGGGGAACACCATATATTTT. It yields the protein CSARETGGNTIYF.

The V call is TRBV5-1, the J call TRBJ2-3; D possibly matches TRBD1 or TRBD2 (6 bases each). The CDR3 is made up of 15 amino acids. From germline, CDR1 is SGHRS and CDR2 YFSETQ. The ends were cut back, 2 bases at V and 2 bases at J, with 12 bases in the middle. As DNA, the CDR3 is TGCGCCAGCAGCTTACGGGGGACACACACAGATACGCAGTATTTT. This translates into CASSLRGTHTDTQYF. The variable domain in full, with the rest retrieved from reference TRBV5-1 and TRBJ2-3, is KAGVTQTPRYLIKTRGQQVTLSCSPISGHRSVSWYQQTPGQGLQFLFEYFSETQRNKGNFPGRFSGRQFSNSRSEMNVSTLELGDSALYLCASSLRGTHTDTQYFGPGTRLTVL.